A selection of T cell receptor beta chains follows, all from one sample in a study of identical twins. One entry per CDR3 protein, called by TCRdb with MiXCR from the 5' RACE reads. The top ten clones hold 0.44% of a sample with 450,000 to 650,000 distinct CDR3 sequences, roughly 15% of them seen once. This sample also appeared in a second study, on yellow fever vaccine responses in identical twins.

The specimen was CD4+ T cells sorted from blood. The receptors were gathered from a woman younger than 35 in good health. Each CDR3 is given with its conserved first and last residue. The D gene is left open where the match is weak. The size of a clone is reported for some rows only, either as once, few or many, or as a class for expanded clones.

d_gene,j_gene,abundance,v_gene,CDR3aa,CDR3nt
TRBD2,TRBJ2-1,many,TRBV7-9,CASGVAGSSYNEQFF,TGTGCCAGCGGGGTAGCGGGAAGCTCCTACAATGAGCAGTTCTTC
-,TRBJ1-5,-,TRBV10-3,CAISESLAGPTDQPQHF,TGTGCCATCAGTGAGTCTCTGGCGGGTCCAACCGATCAGCCCCAGCATTTT
-,TRBJ2-5,few,TRBV6-1,CASSVRTGQPQETQYF,TGTGCCAGCAGTGTTCGTACGGGACAACCACAAGAGACCCAGTACTTC
-,TRBJ2-2,many,TRBV12-3/TRBV12-4,CASSPYLGAQGGELFF,TGTGCCAGCAGTCCCTACTTGGGGGCCCAGGGCGGGGAGCTGTTTTTT
TRBD1,TRBJ2-3,few,TRBV7-3,CASSLRTGDTDTQYF,TGTGCCAGCAGCTTAAGGACAGGGGACACAGATACGCAGTATTTT
TRBD2,TRBJ2-3,many,TRBV27,CASRLAGGTDTQYF,TGTGCCAGCAGACTAGCGGGAGGGACAGATACGCAGTATTTT
-,TRBJ2-3,-,TRBV11-2,CASSFRQSSFTDTQYF,TGTGCCAGCAGCTTCCGACAGAGCTCTTTCACAGATACGCAGTATTTT
-,TRBJ2-5,few,TRBV28,CASSFWQETQYF,TGTGCCAGCAGTTTCTGGCAAGAGACCCAGTACTTC
-,TRBJ2-1,-,TRBV27,CASSLRAATTHEQFF,TGTGCCAGCAGTTTAAGGGCGGCGACAACCCATGAGCAGTTCTTC
-,TRBJ2-1,-,TRBV7-9,CASSQEGLHNEQFF,TGTGCCAGCAGCCAGGAGGGACTTCACAATGAGCAGTTCTTC
-,TRBJ1-3,few,TRBV7-8,CASSLQGPGNTIYF,TGTGCCAGCAGCTTACAGGGCCCTGGAAACACCATATATTTT
-,TRBJ1-3,few,TRBV29-1,CSVSIGPAGNTIYF,TGCAGCGTCTCAATAGGTCCCGCTGGAAACACCATATATTTT
TRBD2,TRBJ2-3,few,TRBV20-1,CSARVGGTTDTQYF,TGCAGTGCTAGAGTGGGGGGGACCACAGATACGCAGTATTTT
-,TRBJ1-5,-,TRBV10-3,CAISPGVYSNQPQHF,TGTGCCATCAGTCCAGGGGTTTATAGCAATCAGCCCCAGCATTTT
-,TRBJ2-1,few,TRBV20-1,CSARKGGGINNEQFF,TGCAGTGCTAGAAAGGGGGGGGGAATTAACAATGAGCAGTTCTTC
TRBD1,TRBJ2-3,-,TRBV11-2,CASSPGTGGRWYTDTQYF,TGTGCCAGCAGCCCCGGGACAGGGGGAAGGTGGTACACAGATACGCAGTATTTT
-,TRBJ2-1,-,TRBV2,CASSGAPASEQFF,TGTGCCAGCAGTGGGGCCCCCGCTTCTGAGCAGTTCTTC
-,TRBJ2-6,few,TRBV5-1,CASRRTPDAGANVLTF,TGCGCCAGCAGAAGGACACCCGATGCCGGGGCCAACGTCCTGACTTTC
-,TRBJ2-7,few,TRBV4-2,CASSQGGPNYEQYF,TGTGCCAGCAGCCAAGGAGGTCCTAACTACGAGCAGTACTTC
TRBD1,TRBJ1-1,-,TRBV20-1,CSAQPDRGNLNTEAFF,TGCAGTGCCCAACCCGACAGGGGTAACCTGAACACTGAAGCTTTCTTT
-,TRBJ2-1,few,TRBV4-1,CASSQPDYPVFKLRFF,TGCGCCAGCAGCCAGCCCGACTATCCAGTGTTTAAACTTCGGTTCTTC
-,TRBJ2-5,few,TRBV10-3,CAISPGDGPGETQYF,TGTGCCATCTCCCCCGGAGACGGTCCCGGGGAGACCCAGTACTTC
-,TRBJ2-1,-,TRBV24-1,CATSDHGAHNEQFF,TGTGCCACCAGCGACCACGGCGCGCACAATGAGCAGTTCTTC
-,TRBJ2-1,few,TRBV20-1,CSASRDWEQFF,TGCAGTGCTAGCCGGGACTGGGAGCAGTTCTTC
TRBD2,TRBJ2-1,few,TRBV5-1,CASTRDSGGTNEQFF,TGCGCCAGCACACGCGATAGCGGGGGGACCAATGAGCAGTTCTTC
-,TRBJ2-3,few,TRBV20-1,CSARDYPGGLDTQYF,TGCAGTGCTAGAGACTACCCGGGGGGCCTAGATACGCAGTATTTT
-,TRBJ2-2,-,TRBV27,CASSRKALANTGELFF,TGTGCCAGCAGCCGAAAGGCCCTCGCGAACACCGGGGAGCTGTTTTTT
-,TRBJ2-7,few,TRBV12-3/TRBV12-4,CASSLAGGISYEQYF,TGTGCCAGCAGTTTAGCGGGAGGAATCTCCTACGAGCAGTACTTC
TRBD1,TRBJ2-7,few,TRBV6-6,CASSPGQGREQYF,TGTGCCAGCAGTCCGGGACAGGGGCGCGAGCAGTACTTC
TRBD2,TRBJ2-7,many,TRBV29-1,CSVDGTMLGEQYF,TGCAGCGTTGACGGGACTATGCTGGGCGAGCAGTACTTC
TRBD2,TRBJ2-1,few,TRBV4-1,CASRSGPGLVNEQFF,TGCGCCAGCAGATCCGGTCCGGGACTAGTCAATGAGCAGTTCTTC
-,TRBJ2-1,-,TRBV6-5,CASSYSTGRNEQFF,TGTGCCAGCAGTTACTCGACGGGGCGGAATGAGCAGTTCTTC
TRBD2,TRBJ2-1,-,TRBV6-2/TRBV6-3,CASSYSVRFSGGPSSYNEQFF,TGTGCCAGCAGTTACTCGGTTCGGTTTAGCGGGGGCCCTAGCTCCTACAATGAGCAGTTCTTC
TRBD1,TRBJ1-5,-,TRBV28,CASSSSQGDQPQHF,TGTGCCAGCAGTTCCTCCCAGGGGGACCAGCCCCAGCATTTT
-,TRBJ2-1,-,TRBV28,CASSSNRDEQFF,TGTGCCAGCAGTTCAAACAGAGATGAGCAGTTCTTC
-,TRBJ2-7,many,TRBV5-1,CASSLEANEQYF,TGCGCCAGCAGCTTGGAGGCTAACGAGCAGTACTTC
-,TRBJ2-3,-,TRBV29-1,CSVKTPTDTQYF,TGCAGCGTCAAGACACCTACAGATACGCAGTATTTT
TRBD2,TRBJ2-3,few,TRBV7-6,CASSLRTLAGATDTQYF,TGTGCCAGCAGCTTAAGAACTTTAGCGGGTGCCACAGATACGCAGTATTTT
-,TRBJ2-4,few,TRBV6-5,CASRSLLAKNIQYF,TGTGCCAGCAGATCACTCCTAGCCAAAAACATTCAGTACTTC
TRBD1,TRBJ2-1,few,TRBV5-1,CASSRPGTGINNEQFF,TGCGCCAGCAGCCGCCCCGGGACAGGGATCAACAATGAGCAGTTCTTC
TRBD2,TRBJ2-1,many,TRBV10-2,CASSGGTSGYNEQFF,TGTGCCAGCAGCGGCGGGACTAGCGGTTACAATGAGCAGTTCTTC
TRBD1,TRBJ1-2,few,TRBV7-8,CASSNAGGWGYTF,TGTGCCAGCAGCAACGCAGGGGGTTGGGGCTACACCTTC
-,TRBJ1-2,-,TRBV2,CASIGVPYGYTF,TGTGCCAGCATAGGGGTCCCCTATGGCTACACCTTC
-,TRBJ1-1,few,TRBV15,CATSRLLGEPNTEAFF,TGTGCCACCAGCAGACTGTTAGGGGAACCTAACACTGAAGCTTTCTTT
TRBD1,TRBJ2-5,-,TRBV6-1,CASSRQGATQETQYF,TGTGCCAGCAGTCGACAGGGGGCTACTCAAGAGACCCAGTACTTC
-,TRBJ2-3,-,TRBV21-1,CASSPQVEGNFGNTQYF,TGTGCCAGCAGCCCGCAAGTTGAGGGGAACTTTGGGAATACGCAGTATTTT
-,TRBJ1-2,many,TRBV12-3/TRBV12-4,CASTNLGKFYYGYTF,TGTGCCAGCACCAATCTGGGGAAGTTCTACTATGGCTACACCTTC
TRBD2,TRBJ2-3,many,TRBV7-2,CASSSGSAGETDTQYF,TGTGCCAGCAGCTCAGGCTCGGCGGGGGAGACAGATACGCAGTATTTT
-,TRBJ1-2,-,TRBV18,CASSPQRDRGYTF,TGTGCCAGCTCACCCCAGCGAGATCGGGGCTACACCTTC